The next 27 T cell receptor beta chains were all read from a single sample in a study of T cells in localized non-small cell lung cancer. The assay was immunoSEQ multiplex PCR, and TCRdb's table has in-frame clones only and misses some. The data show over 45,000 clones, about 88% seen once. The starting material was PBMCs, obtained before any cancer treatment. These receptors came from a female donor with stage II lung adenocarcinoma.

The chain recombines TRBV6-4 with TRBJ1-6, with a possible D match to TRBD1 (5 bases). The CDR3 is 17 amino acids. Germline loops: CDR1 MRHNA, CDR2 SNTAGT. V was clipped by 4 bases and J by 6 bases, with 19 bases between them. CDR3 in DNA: TGTGCCAGCAGTGTCCCGACGGGGAGACAGCCTAATTCACCCCTCCACTTT. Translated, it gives CASSVPTGRQPNSPLHF.

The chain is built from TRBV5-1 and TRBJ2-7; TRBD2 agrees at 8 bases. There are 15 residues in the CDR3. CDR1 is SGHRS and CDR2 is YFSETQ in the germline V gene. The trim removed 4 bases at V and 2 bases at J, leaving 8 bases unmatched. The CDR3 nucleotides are TGCGCCAGCAGCCCCCCGGGAGGGATACCCTACGAGCAGTACTTC. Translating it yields CASSPPGGIPYEQYF.

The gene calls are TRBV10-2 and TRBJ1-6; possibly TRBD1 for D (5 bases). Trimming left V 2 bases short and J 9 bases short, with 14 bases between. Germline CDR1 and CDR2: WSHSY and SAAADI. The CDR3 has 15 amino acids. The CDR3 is CASSEAGRSLSPLHF. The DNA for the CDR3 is TGCGCCAGCAGTGAGGCAGGGAGGTCCCTTTCACCCCTCCACTTT.

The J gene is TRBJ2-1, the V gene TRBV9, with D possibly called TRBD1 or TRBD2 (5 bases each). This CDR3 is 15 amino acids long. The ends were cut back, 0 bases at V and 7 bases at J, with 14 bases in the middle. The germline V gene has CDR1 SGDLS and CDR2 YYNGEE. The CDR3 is CASSVAEGWQNEQFF. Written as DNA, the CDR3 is TGTGCCAGCAGCGTAGCTGAGGGGTGGCAGAATGAGCAGTTCTTC.

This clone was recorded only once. The chain's CDR3 is CASRSGFSNTEAFF. CDR3 bases: TGCGCCAGCAGATCCGGGTTCTCGAACACTGAAGCTTTCTTT. The chain employs TRBV5-1 and TRBJ1-1; D remains ambiguous. Germline V lookup: CDR1 SGHRS, CDR2 YFSETQ. The CDR3 consists of 14 residues. V lost 5 bases and J 1 base, leaving 12 bases between the germline ends.

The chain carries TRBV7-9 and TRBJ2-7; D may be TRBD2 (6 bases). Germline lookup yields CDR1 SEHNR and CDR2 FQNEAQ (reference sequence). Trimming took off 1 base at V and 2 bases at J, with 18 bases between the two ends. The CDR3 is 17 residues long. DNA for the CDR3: TGTGCCAGCAGCTTAGTATCCGGTAGCGGAAGCCCCTACGAGCAGTACTTC. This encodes CASSLVSGSGSPYEQYF.

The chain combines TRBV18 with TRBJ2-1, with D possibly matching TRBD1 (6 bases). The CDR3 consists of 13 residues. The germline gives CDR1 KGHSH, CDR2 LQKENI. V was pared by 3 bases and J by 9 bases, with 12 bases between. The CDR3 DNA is TGTGCCAGCTCACCTCTTAGGGACACTGAGCAGTTCTTC. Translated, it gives CASSPLRDTEQFF.

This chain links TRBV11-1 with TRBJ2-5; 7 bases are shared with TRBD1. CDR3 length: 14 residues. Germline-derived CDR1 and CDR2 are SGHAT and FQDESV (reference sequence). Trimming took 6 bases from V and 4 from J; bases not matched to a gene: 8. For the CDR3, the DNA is TGTGCCAGCAGTGCGACAGGGTTGCGAGAGACCCAGTACTTC. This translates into CASSATGLRETQYF.

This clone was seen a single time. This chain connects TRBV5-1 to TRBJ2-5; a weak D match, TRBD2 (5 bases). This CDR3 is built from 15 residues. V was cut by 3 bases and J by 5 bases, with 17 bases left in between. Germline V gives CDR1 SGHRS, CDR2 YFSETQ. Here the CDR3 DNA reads TGCGCCAGCAGCTACAATCAGGACTCCGGGGAGACCCAGTACTTC. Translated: CASSYNQDSGETQYF.

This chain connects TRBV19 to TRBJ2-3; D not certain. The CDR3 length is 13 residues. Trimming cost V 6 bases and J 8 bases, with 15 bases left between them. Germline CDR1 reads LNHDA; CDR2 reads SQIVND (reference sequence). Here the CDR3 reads CASSPWADGTQYF. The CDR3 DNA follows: TGTGCCAGTAGCCCCTGGGCGGATGGTACGCAGTATTTT. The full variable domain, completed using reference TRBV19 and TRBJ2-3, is DGGITQSPKYLFRKEGQNVTLSCEQNLNHDAMYWYRQDPGQGLRLIYYSQIVNDFQKGDIAEGYSVSREKKESFPLTVTSAQKNPTAFYLCASSPWADGTQYFGPGTRLTVL.

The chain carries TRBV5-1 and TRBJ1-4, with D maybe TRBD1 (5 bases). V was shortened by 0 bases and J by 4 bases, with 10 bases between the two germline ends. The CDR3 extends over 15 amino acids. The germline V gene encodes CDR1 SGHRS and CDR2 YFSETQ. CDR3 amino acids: CASSLAGGDNEKLFF. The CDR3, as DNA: TGCGCCAGCAGCTTGGCGGGGGGTGATAATGAAAAACTGTTTTTT.

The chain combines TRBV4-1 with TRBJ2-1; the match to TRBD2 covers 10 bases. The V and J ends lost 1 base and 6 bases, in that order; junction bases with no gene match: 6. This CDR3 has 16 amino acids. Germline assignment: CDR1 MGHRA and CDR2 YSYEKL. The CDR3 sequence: CASSQVSGGRGNEQFF. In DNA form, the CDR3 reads TGCGCCAGCAGCCAAGTTAGCGGGGGGCGGGGCAATGAGCAGTTCTTC.

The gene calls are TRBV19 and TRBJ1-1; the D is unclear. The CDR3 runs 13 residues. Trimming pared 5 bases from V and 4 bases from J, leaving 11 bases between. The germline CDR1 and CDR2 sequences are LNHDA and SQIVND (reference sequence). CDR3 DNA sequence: TGTGCCAGTAGTCCCCAATTTGGCACTGAAGCTTTCTTT. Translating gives CASSPQFGTEAFF.

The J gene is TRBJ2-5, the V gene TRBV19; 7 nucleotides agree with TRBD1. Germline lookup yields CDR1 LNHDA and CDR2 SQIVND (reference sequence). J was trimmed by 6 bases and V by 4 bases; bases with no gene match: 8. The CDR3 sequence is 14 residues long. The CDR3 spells CASSTLEGAQTQYF. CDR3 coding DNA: TGTGCCAGTAGTACCCTTGAGGGGGCACAGACCCAGTACTTC.

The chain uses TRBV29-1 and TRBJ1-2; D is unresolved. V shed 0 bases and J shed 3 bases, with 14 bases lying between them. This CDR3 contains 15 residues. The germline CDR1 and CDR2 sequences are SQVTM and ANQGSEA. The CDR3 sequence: CSVEETQQLYYGYTF. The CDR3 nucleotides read TGCAGCGTTGAAGAAACACAGCAACTTTACTATGGCTACACCTTC. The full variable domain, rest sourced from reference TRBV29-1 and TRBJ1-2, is SAVISQKPSRDICQRGTSLTIQCQVDSQVTMMFWYRQQPGQSLTLIATANQGSEATYESGFVIDKFPISRPNLTFSTLTVSNMSPEDSSIYLCSVEETQQLYYGYTFGSGTRLTVV.

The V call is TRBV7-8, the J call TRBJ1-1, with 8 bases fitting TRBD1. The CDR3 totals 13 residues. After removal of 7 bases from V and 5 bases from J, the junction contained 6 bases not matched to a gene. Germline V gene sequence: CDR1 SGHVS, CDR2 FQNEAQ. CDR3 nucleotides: TGTGCCAGCACCCGACAGGGGTGGACTGAAGCTTTCTTT. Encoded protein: CASTRQGWTEAFF.

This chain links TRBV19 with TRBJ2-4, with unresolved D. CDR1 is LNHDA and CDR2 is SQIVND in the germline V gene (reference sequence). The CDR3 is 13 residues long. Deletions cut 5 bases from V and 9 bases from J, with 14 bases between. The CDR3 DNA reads TGTGCCAGTAGTCCCCTGGAGCCTGCCATTCAGTACTTC. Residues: CASSPLEPAIQYF.

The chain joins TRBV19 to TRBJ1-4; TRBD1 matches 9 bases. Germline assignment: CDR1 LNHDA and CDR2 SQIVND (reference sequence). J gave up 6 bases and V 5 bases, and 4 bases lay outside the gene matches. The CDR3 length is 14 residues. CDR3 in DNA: TGTGCCAGTAGTGGGCGACAGGGGGATGAAAAACTGTTTTTT. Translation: CASSGRQGDEKLFF.

The CDR3 DNA reads TGTGCCAGCTCCCTAACCATGGGCCAGTCCACCGGGGAGCTGTTTTTT. Amino acid sequence: CASSLTMGQSTGELFF. The chain joins TRBV18 to TRBJ2-2, with D unclear. V lost 6 bases and J lost 4, with 18 bases in between. CDR1 and CDR2 (germline): KGHSH, LQKENI. This CDR3 spans 16 amino acids. Combining the CDR3 with reference TRBV18 and TRBJ2-2 gives the whole variable domain NAGVMQNPRHLVRRRGQEARLRCSPMKGHSHVYWYRQLPEEGLKFMVYLQKENIIDESGMPKERFSAEFPKEGPSILRIQQVVRGDSAAYFCASSLTMGQSTGELFFGEGSRLTVL.

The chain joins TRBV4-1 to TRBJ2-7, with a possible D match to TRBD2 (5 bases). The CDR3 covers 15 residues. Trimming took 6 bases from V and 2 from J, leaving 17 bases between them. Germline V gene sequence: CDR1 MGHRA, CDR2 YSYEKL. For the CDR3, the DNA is TGCGCCAGCAGATTATTCGAGGGCAGCGCCTACGAGCAGTACTTC. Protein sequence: CASRLFEGSAYEQYF.

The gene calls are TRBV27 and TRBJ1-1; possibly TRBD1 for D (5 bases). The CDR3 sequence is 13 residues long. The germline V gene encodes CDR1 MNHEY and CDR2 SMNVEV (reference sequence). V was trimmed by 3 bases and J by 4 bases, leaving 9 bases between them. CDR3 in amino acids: CASSFSGGTEAFF. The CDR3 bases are TGTGCCAGCAGTTTTTCCGGGGGCACTGAAGCTTTCTTT.

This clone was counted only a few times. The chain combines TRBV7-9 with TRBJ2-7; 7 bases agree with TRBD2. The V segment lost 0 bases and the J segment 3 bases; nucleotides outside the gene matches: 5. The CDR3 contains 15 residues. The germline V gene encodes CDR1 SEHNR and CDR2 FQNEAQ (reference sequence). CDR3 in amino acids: CASSLAGLAVYEQYF. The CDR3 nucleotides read TGTGCCAGCAGCTTAGCTGGCCTAGCGGTCTACGAGCAGTACTTC.

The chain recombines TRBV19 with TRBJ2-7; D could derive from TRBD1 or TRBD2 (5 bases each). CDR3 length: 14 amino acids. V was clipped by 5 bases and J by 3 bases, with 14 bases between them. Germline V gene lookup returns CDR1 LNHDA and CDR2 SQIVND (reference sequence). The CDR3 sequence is CASSPLGRNYEQYF. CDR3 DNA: TGTGCCAGTAGTCCCTTGGGACGGAACTACGAGCAGTACTTC.

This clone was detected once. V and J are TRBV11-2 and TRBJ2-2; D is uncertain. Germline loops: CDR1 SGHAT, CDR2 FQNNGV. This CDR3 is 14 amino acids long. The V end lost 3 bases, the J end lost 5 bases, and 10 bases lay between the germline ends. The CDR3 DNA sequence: TGTGCCAGCAGCTTCCCCACTTTAACCGGGGAGCTGTTTTTT. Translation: CASSFPTLTGELFF.

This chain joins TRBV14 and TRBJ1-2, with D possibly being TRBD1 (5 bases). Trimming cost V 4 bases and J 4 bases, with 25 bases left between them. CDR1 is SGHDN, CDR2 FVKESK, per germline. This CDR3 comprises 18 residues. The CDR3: CASSPRRGSGTAVYGYTF. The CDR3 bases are TGTGCCAGCAGCCCAAGAAGAGGGTCAGGGACGGCAGTCTATGGCTACACCTTC.

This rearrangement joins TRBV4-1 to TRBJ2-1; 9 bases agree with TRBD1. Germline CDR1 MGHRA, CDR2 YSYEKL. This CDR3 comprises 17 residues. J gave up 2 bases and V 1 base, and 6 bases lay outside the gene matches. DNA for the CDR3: TGCGCCAGCAGCCAAGCCCAGACAGGGGGTCCCTACAATGAGCAGTTCTTC. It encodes CASSQAQTGGPYNEQFF.

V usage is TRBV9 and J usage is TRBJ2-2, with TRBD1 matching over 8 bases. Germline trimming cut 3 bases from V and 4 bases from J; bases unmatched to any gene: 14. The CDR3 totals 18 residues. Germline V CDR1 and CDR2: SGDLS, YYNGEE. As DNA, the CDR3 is TGTGCCAGCAGCGCCCCTAGGACAGGGAGAAGGAGCACCGGGGAGCTGTTTTTT. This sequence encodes CASSAPRTGRRSTGELFF.